This TCR beta chain emerged from a study of blood T cell repertoires in COVID-19 (dated by TCRdb to 2018 to 2021). At the level of the whole study: Collaborator samples came from the United States, Italy and Spain and covered acute and convalescent phases of COVID-19. The prospective study material was composed of cDNA or gDNA derived from T cells, B-cell-depleted T cells, or PBMCs. Deeply sampled blood TCRbeta repertoires from subjects exposed to, actively infected with, or recovered from COVID-19 were included in the dataset. The repertoires were released in a freely available public database meant as a resource for research on the immune response to SARS-CoV-2. The samples were drawn from the first 160 participants of the ongoing ImmuneRACE study and from some 1,300 subjects provided by 6 global collaborators. Nearly every sample came with metadata listing a de-identified subject ID, COVID-19 status, age in years and sex. Where HLA class I and class II types were available, the types were taken from metadata supplied by the sample provider, not from assay-based typing.

TCRbeta CDR3 regions were amplified from genomic DNA using the immunoSEQ Assay, a bias-controlled multiplex PCR. In the authors' own workflow: Within the assay, amplification of reference gene primers was used to estimate how many nucleated cells each sample contained. To quantify the absolute abundance of each unique TCRbeta CDR3 rearrangement, sequence reads were collapsed and filtered. For each sample, productive Simpson clonality was calculated by taking the square root of Simpson's diversity index across productive rearrangements. TCRdb stores this immuneACCESS table with in-frame sequences only. Part of the clones is absent; in the studies checked, under half of the shortfall reflects unresolved V genes, and no reason is known for the rest. V and J calls and clone size are copied from that table; D and trimming were computed from the DNA. For this sample there are approximately 200,000 clones; 84% appear just once. Around 7.8% of the sample goes to the ten largest clones.

Study-wide findings and limitations: How much clinical and demographic metadata was included differed by source and by participant, and the metadata was provided uncurated.

A remark on this clone: There is no known antigen for this receptor. It has no much larger one-base neighbor in the sample; base qualities were not kept.

In Seattle, one collaborating source enrolled patients while the infection was active and tracked those patients longitudinally over the course of disease. Collaborating institutions collected whole blood in K2EDTA tubes following their own protocols. For TCRbeta analysis, collaborator samples were shipped as frozen whole blood, as isolated PBMCs, or as DNA extracted from either sample type. Taken from the germline V gene, the CDR1 and CDR2 loops are SNHLY and FYNNEI. The CDR3 contains 14 residues, cysteine and phenylalanine counted. Of the read, only the CDR3 DNA is kept; its 42 bases are in frame from base 1. V is clipped by 5 bases and J by 6 bases, and the sequence between their germline boundaries is 13 bases long.

The rearrangement combines TRBV2 with TRBJ1-4, with TRBD1 perhaps the D gene, on 5 matching bases. The sample comprised peripheral blood. The TCR originated in a woman of 80 years or more with COVID-19, enrolled during active disease. Read as DNA, the sequence is TGTGCCAGCAGTTTGCGGACATCCGATGAAAAACTGTTTTTT. It specifies CASSLRTSDEKLFF.